A single sample is the source of the 28 T cell receptor beta chains below, sequenced in a study of T cell clonotyping in hematopoietic cell transplantation. Sequencing was performed with immunoSEQ multiplex PCR; in TCRdb, only in-frame clones are kept and a portion is missing. The data hold roughly 34,000 clones, with 95% observed a single time. The time point was: recipient sample about 28 days before transplant, after cytoreduction. This specimen was peripheral blood mononuclear cells, taken before stem cell transplant. These receptors came from a middle-aged man with chronic myeloid leukemia. Some clones in this sample may be carry-over from other donors' samples.

DNA of the CDR3: TGTGCCAGCAGCGTCAGACGACAGACGAATGAACCCTACGAGCAGTACTTC. Translating gives CASSVRRQTNEPYEQYF. The chain is built from TRBV7-2 and TRBJ2-7; the D gene is possibly TRBD1 (5 bases). The CDR3 sequence is 17 residues long. Germline loops: CDR1 SGHTA, CDR2 FQGNSA. Trimming took 5 bases from V and 2 from J, leaving 22 bases between them.

The chain combines TRBV7-8 with TRBJ1-1; unclear D gene. Trimming shortened V by 5 bases and J by 3 bases, and 10 bases separated the two germline ends. Germline lookup yields CDR1 SGHVS and CDR2 FQNEAQ. This CDR3 region has 13 residues. Here the CDR3 reads CASSLTGYTEAFF. The CDR3 bases are TGTGCCAGCAGCCTGACCGGCTACACTGAAGCTTTCTTT.

The chain couples TRBV11-1 to TRBJ1-2, with D unclear. Germline loops: CDR1 SGHAT, CDR2 FQDESV (reference sequence). The length of the CDR3 is 12 residues. The ends were cut back, 4 bases at V and 8 bases at J, with 11 bases in the middle. CDR3 sequence: CASSSTGGGYTF. The CDR3 nucleotides read TGTGCCAGCAGCTCGACGGGAGGAGGCTACACCTTC.

This chain joins TRBV11-2 and TRBJ1-5, with D hard to call. The CDR3 is 15 amino acids. The germline V gene has CDR1 SGHAT and CDR2 FQNNGV. Trimming left V 2 bases short and J 0 bases short, with 8 bases between. CDR3 in amino acids: CASSLSVDSNQPQHF. The CDR3 DNA is TGTGCCAGCAGCTTAAGCGTTGATAGCAATCAGCCCCAGCATTTT.

The rearrangement uses TRBV4-1 and TRBJ2-1; the D gene is possibly TRBD2 (5 bases). Germline V gene sequence: CDR1 MGHRA, CDR2 YSYEKL. Trimming pared 0 bases from V and 3 bases from J, leaving 6 bases between. The CDR3 runs 14 residues. The CDR3 DNA sequence: TGCGCCAGCAGCCAAGAGAGGGACTACAATGAGCAGTTCTTC. Translated, it gives CASSQERDYNEQFF.

The V call is TRBV30, the J call TRBJ1-5, with TRBD1 matching 12 bases. CDR3 length: 12 amino acids. The trim removed 5 bases at V and 10 bases at J, leaving 3 bases unmatched. Germline CDR1 is GTSNPN and CDR2 is SVGIG (reference sequence). The DNA of the CDR3 is TGTGCCTGGGGGACAGGGGGCCGTCCCCAGCATTTT. Its protein product is CAWGTGGRPQHF.

The chain combines TRBV28 with TRBJ2-2; TRBD2 is a possible D gene (7 bases). The CDR3 totals 16 residues. V was cut by 3 bases and J by 4 bases, with 15 bases left in between. Germline CDR1 reads MDHEN; CDR2 reads SYDVKM. CDR3 protein: CASSLGGGPGTGELFF. In DNA, the CDR3 is TGTGCCAGCAGTTTGGGGGGGGGCCCGGGCACCGGGGAGCTGTTTTTT.

V usage is TRBV7-2 and J usage is TRBJ1-2; 12 bases align to TRBD1. Per germline, CDR1 SGHTA and CDR2 FQGNSA. With V trimmed by 5 bases and J by 8 bases, 6 bases remained unmatched. The CDR3 runs 14 residues. The CDR3, as DNA: TGTGCCAGCAGCACGGGACAGGGGGCGCGGGGCTACACCTTC. The encoded protein is CASSTGQGARGYTF.

This clone was counted once. The chain couples TRBV11-2 to TRBJ1-1; D gene unclear. CDR1 is SGHAT, CDR2 FQNNGV, per germline. The CDR3 extends over 15 amino acids. The V end lost 2 bases, the J end lost 1 base, and 11 bases lay between the germline ends. This chain's CDR3 is CASSLSVGSNTEAFF. In DNA form, the CDR3 reads TGTGCCAGCAGCTTAAGTGTAGGATCGAACACTGAAGCTTTCTTT.

The rearrangement joins TRBV5-1 to TRBJ2-7; 13 bases fit TRBD2. The CDR3 length is 17 residues. Trimming took 4 bases from V and 2 from J; bases not matched to a gene: 9. Germline CDR1 is SGHRS and CDR2 is YFSETQ. This chain's CDR3 is CASSASSGLAGTYEQYF. The DNA of the CDR3 is TGCGCCAGCAGCGCGTCCTCGGGACTAGCGGGGACCTACGAGCAGTACTTC.

V is TRBV28 and J is TRBJ1-5; possibly TRBD1 for D (5 bases). CDR1 and CDR2 from the germline V gene are MDHEN and SYDVKM. The ends were cut back, 2 bases at V and 6 bases at J, with 14 bases in the middle. CDR3 length: 15 residues. In DNA, the CDR3 is TGTGCCAGCAGTTTAAGCGGGACTTGGGGTCAGCCCCAGCATTTT. The encoded protein is CASSLSGTWGQPQHF.

The gene calls are TRBV7-2 and TRBJ2-5, with 11 bases matching TRBD1. The junction had 6 bases not matched to a gene; V was cut back by 5 bases and J by 4 bases. Per the germline V gene, CDR1 is SGHTA and CDR2 is FQGNSA. This CDR3 is built from 15 residues. The CDR3 nucleotides are TGTGCCAGCAGCGTGGACAGGGGGCGTTTAGAGACCCAGTACTTC. Translation: CASSVDRGRLETQYF. The full variable domain, in which reference TRBV7-2 and TRBJ2-5 provide the parts outside the CDR3, is GAGVSQSPSNKVTEKGKDVELRCDPISGHTALYWYRQSLGQGLEFLIYFQGNSAPDKSGLPSDRFSAERTGGSVSTLTIQRTQQEDSAVYLCASSVDRGRLETQYFGPGTRLLVL.

A single count supports this clone. The genes are TRBV7-9 and TRBJ1-2; perhaps TRBD1 as D (6 bases). CDR1 and CDR2 (germline): SEHNR, FQNEAQ (reference sequence). The CDR3 sequence is 15 residues long. V shed 1 base and J shed 1 base, with 10 bases lying between them. DNA for the CDR3: TGTGCCAGCAGCTTAGGGACAGAGTATAACTATGGCTACACCTTC. Amino acid sequence: CASSLGTEYNYGYTF.

V and J are TRBV4-3 and TRBJ1-2, with D uncertain. The CDR3 consists of 14 residues. The germline V and J ends were trimmed by 1 base and 7 bases, with 13 bases remaining between them. In germline, CDR1 is LGHNA, CDR2 YSLEER. The CDR3 region is CASSQGDQLTGYTF. CDR3 DNA sequence: TGCGCCAGCAGCCAAGGGGATCAGTTGACTGGCTACACCTTC.

The V gene is TRBV4-3, the J gene TRBJ1-5, with 7 bases aligning to TRBD1. Germline V CDR1 and CDR2: LGHNA, YSLEER. The CDR3 has 14 amino acids. V gave up 0 bases and J gave up 4 bases; unmatched junction bases: 0. CDR3 region: CASSQDRGNQPQHF. CDR3 bases: TGCGCCAGCAGCCAAGACAGGGGGAATCAGCCCCAGCATTTT.

The V gene is TRBV27, the J gene TRBJ2-5, with 7 bases matching TRBD2. Trimming at V came to 0 bases and at J to 5 bases, leaving 3 bases not matched to a gene. This CDR3 has 14 residues. Looked up from germline, CDR1 is MNHEY and CDR2 is SMNVEV (reference sequence). The chain's CDR3 is CASSLSRGGETQYF. DNA of the CDR3: TGTGCCAGCAGTTTATCAAGGGGAGGGGAGACCCAGTACTTC.

V is TRBV29-1 and J is TRBJ1-5; perhaps TRBD1 as D (5 bases). Trimming took 4 bases from V and 3 from J, leaving 13 bases between them. The CDR3 spans 14 residues. Germline CDR1 and CDR2: SQVTM and ANQGSEA. In nucleotides, the CDR3 is TGCAGCGTTGGTTCTTCCAGGGACAATCAGCCCCAGCATTTT. Translation gives CSVGSSRDNQPQHF.

The J gene is TRBJ1-4, the V gene TRBV7-6; tentatively, D is TRBD1 (5 bases). V shed 5 bases and J shed 9 bases, with 22 bases lying between them. This CDR3 has 16 residues. Germline CDR1 and CDR2: SGHVS and FNYEAQ. In DNA, the CDR3 is TGTGCCAGCAGCCATCTAGCGCGGGGGAACGGTCAAAAACTGTTTTTT. Protein: CASSHLARGNGQKLFF.

The count of this clone is one. In nucleotides, the CDR3 is TGTGCCAGCAGCCTTCAATTCCCGGGACAGCAAGAGACCCAGTACTTC. The encoded protein is CASSLQFPGQQETQYF. This sequence joins TRBV7-2 and TRBJ2-5; TRBD1 aligns across 7 bases. This CDR3 spans 16 amino acids. V gave up 5 bases and J gave up 2 bases; unmatched junction bases: 11. Germline CDR1 SGHTA, CDR2 FQGNSA.

J is TRBJ1-2 and V is TRBV7-2; no clear D. The CDR3 length is 13 residues. V gave up 0 bases and J gave up 7 bases, with 9 bases separating them. Looked up from germline, CDR1 is SGHTA and CDR2 is FQGNSA. The CDR3 loop is CASSLAGEGGYTF. In nucleotides, the CDR3 is TGTGCCAGCAGCTTAGCCGGGGAAGGTGGCTACACCTTC.

This clone has only a few counts. V usage is TRBV27 and J usage is TRBJ1-4; TRBD1 matches at 9 bases. The J segment lost 3 bases and the V segment lost 5 bases, leaving 4 bases of the junction unmatched. Germline assignment: CDR1 MNHEY and CDR2 SMNVEV (reference sequence). The CDR3 length is 15 residues. In DNA form, the CDR3 reads TGTGCCAGCAGTATATGGACAGGGGCTAATGAAAAACTGTTTTTT. Translation gives CASSIWTGANEKLFF.

The CDR3 region is CASRFYEQYF. The CDR3, as DNA: TGTGCCAGCAGATTCTACGAGCAGTACTTC. This chain uses TRBV11-2 with TRBJ2-7; D not resolved. The CDR3 has 10 amino acids. The germline V and J ends were trimmed by 6 bases and 3 bases, with 3 bases remaining between them. Germline CDR1 reads SGHAT; CDR2 reads FQNNGV.

V usage is TRBV30 and J usage is TRBJ1-1; D is undetermined. Per the germline V gene, CDR1 is GTSNPN and CDR2 is SVGIG (reference sequence). With 4 bases removed from V and 3 bases from J, the gap between germline ends came to 9 bases. CDR3 size: 12 residues. CDR3 sequence reads: CAWTRSYTEAFF. The CDR3 nucleotides are TGTGCCTGGACAAGGTCCTACACTGAAGCTTTCTTT.

This rearrangement joins TRBV7-2 to TRBJ2-6; D ambiguous. Per the germline V gene, CDR1 is SGHTA and CDR2 is FQGNSA. CDR3 size: 15 residues. V was cut by 5 bases and J by 0 bases, with 8 bases left in between. CDR3 sequence (DNA): TGTGCCAGCAGCATTCCCCTCTCTGGGGCCAACGTCCTGACTTTC. This encodes CASSIPLSGANVLTF.

The J gene is TRBJ2-7, the V gene TRBV18; tentatively, D is TRBD1 (6 bases). V lost 3 bases, J lost 2 bases, and 14 bases lay in between. This CDR3 has 15 amino acids. The V gene's germline CDR1 is KGHSH and CDR2 LQKENI. The chain's CDR3 is CASSPTYRDTYEQYF. The CDR3 coding sequence is TGTGCCAGCTCACCTACTTACAGGGATACCTACGAGCAGTACTTC. The complete variable domain, with remaining parts taken from reference TRBV18 and TRBJ2-7, reads NAGVMQNPRHLVRRRGQEARLRCSPMKGHSHVYWYRQLPEEGLKFMVYLQKENIIDESGMPKERFSAEFPKEGPSILRIQQVVRGDSAAYFCASSPTYRDTYEQYFGPGTRLTVT.

This clone was detected only once. The chain has TRBV5-6 and TRBJ1-6; a weak D match, TRBD1 (6 bases). The CDR3 has 14 residues. Trimming removed 4 bases from V and 6 bases from J, with 11 bases in between. In germline, CDR1 is SGHDT, CDR2 YYEEEE. CDR3 amino acids: CASSAGARNSPLHF. In DNA form, the CDR3 reads TGTGCCAGCAGCGCAGGGGCGCGTAATTCACCCCTCCACTTT.

The rearrangement links TRBV7-2 to TRBJ1-5, with D unresolved. The V end was cut by 4 bases, the J end by 0 bases, with 16 bases between. Germline V lookup: CDR1 SGHTA, CDR2 FQGNSA. This CDR3 is 17 amino acids long. This chain's CDR3 is CASSSSRATYSNQPQHF. The CDR3 nucleotides are TGTGCCAGCAGCTCGTCCCGGGCAACTTATAGCAATCAGCCCCAGCATTTT.

V and J are TRBV30 and TRBJ1-6, with D possibly TRBD1 on 5 matching bases. CDR1 and CDR2 (germline): GTSNPN, SVGIG (reference sequence). The germline V and J ends were trimmed by 1 base and 5 bases, with 12 bases remaining between them. There are 15 residues in the CDR3. The CDR3 coding sequence is TGTGCCTGGAGTGGACCTCAGGGCAATAATTCACCCCTCCACTTT. Translating it yields CAWSGPQGNNSPLHF.